This TCR beta chain was observed in a study of T-cell memory formation after mild COVID-19. Trimming removed 0 bases from V and 6 bases from J, with 20 bases in between. The CDR3 is 16 residues long. From germline, CDR1 is GTSNPN and CDR2 SVGIG (reference sequence). One entry per CDR3 protein, called by TCRdb with MiXCR from the 5' RACE reads. The sample contains 190,000 or so distinct CDR3 sequences, 20% to 25% of which appear only once. The source material was PBMCs or a T cell subset sorted from them (not recorded which). The V and J genes are TRBV30 and TRBJ1-1; D not resolved. The clonotype comes from an adult woman who had mild COVID-19 (a few samples of this study predate the infection). Cell type and time point are not known. CDR3 DNA: TGTGCCTGGAGTGTAAAGGGTACCCGACGGTGGGCTGAAGCTTTCTTT. It codes for CAWSVKGTRRWAEAFF. Supplemented by reference TRBV30 and TRBJ1-1, the full variable domain reads SQTIHQWPATLVQPVGSPLSLECTVEGTSNPNLYWYRQAAGRGLQLLFYSVGIGQISSEVPQNLSASRPQDRQFILSSKKLLLSDSGFYLCAWSVKGTRRWAEAFFGQGTRLTVV.